The source of this TCR beta chain is a study of beta chain features in type 1 diabetes. Study-level information: The study found patients and healthy donors alike in age, gender and cell yields.

The entirety of the isolated RNA underwent reverse transcription, so expressed TCRB transcripts were sequenced. Approximately 3.6 million reads was the average for naive, central memory and regulatory T cell samples. Sequencing used immunoSEQ multiplex PCR; TCRdb keeps in-frame clones, though not all of them. The profile shows hundreds of thousands of clones, about 70% of them singletons. Study observations and caveats: PCR may have favored shorter templates equally in patients and controls.

The CDR3 loop spans 15 amino acids. Trimming removed 0 bases from V and 3 bases from J; junction bases left unmatched: 3. Germline CDR1 is LGHNA and CDR2 is YSLEER. In regard to this clone: The antigen remains unidentified.

The sequenced sample was naive CD4+ T cells from blood. The chain has TRBV4-3 and TRBJ2-7; 9 bases line up with TRBD1. The sequence came from a young man in good health. The CDR3 here is CASSQETGGYYEQYF. The CDR3 DNA follows: TGCGCCAGCAGCCAAGAGACAGGGGGTTACTACGAGCAGTACTTC.